The present T cell receptor beta chain was sequenced within a study of cytomegalovirus exposure and HLA in healthy donors. Trimming at V came to 1 base and at J to 3 bases, leaving 6 bases not matched to a gene. This CDR3 comprises 16 residues. The V gene's germline CDR1 is SGHRS and CDR2 YFSETQ. Primers included in the PCR were 60 Vbeta and 13 Jbeta primers. The data were produced by immunoSEQ multiplex PCR, yet TCRdb's version contains in-frame clones alone and is incomplete. The data contain about 140,000 clones, more than 70% of them singletons. The receptor was isolated from a man aged 40-50 years in good health and CMV-seronegative. The chain carries TRBV5-1 and TRBJ2-3; 9 nucleotides match TRBD2. The sample was PBMCs. CDR3 protein: CASSLNSGGGTDTQYF. CDR3 sequence (DNA): TGCGCCAGCAGCTTGAATAGCGGGGGAGGGACAGATACGCAGTATTTT.